These T cell receptor beta chains were read from a single sample in a study of OX40 agonist ivuxolimab in advanced cancers. Some clones are missing from TCRdb's copy, which holds only in-frame ones; the method was immunoSEQ multiplex PCR. The sample contains tens of thousands of clones, around 90% of which appear only once. Sequenced material: CD4+ or CD8+ T cells sorted from blood, taken in a trial of the OX40 agonist ivuxolimab. These receptors originate from an adult with an advanced solid tumor such as melanoma, head and neck, liver or kidney cancer. CDR3s include the opening cysteine and the closing phenylalanine or tryptophan. Each record gives: V gene, D gene, clone size, J gene, CDR3 length, CDR3 protein, CDR3 DNA. A D gene is named only where the DNA matches it firmly. The size entry is marked missing in some rows and otherwise reads once, few, many or a size class.

V gene: TRBV10-2; D gene: TRBD1; clone size: -; J gene: TRBJ2-7; CDR3 length: 14; CDR3 protein: CASNEKGQAHEQYF; CDR3 DNA: TGCGCCAGCAATGAAAAGGGACAGGCCCACGAGCAGTACTTC
V gene: TRBV6-5; D gene: TRBD2; clone size: -; J gene: TRBJ2-7; CDR3 length: 15; CDR3 protein: CASSYSKGLAYEQYF; CDR3 DNA: TGTGCCAGCAGTTACTCGAAGGGACTAGCCTACGAGCAGTACTTC
V gene: TRBV10-3; D gene: TRBD1; clone size: -; J gene: TRBJ2-5; CDR3 length: 15; CDR3 protein: CAIRDRDSASETQYF; CDR3 DNA: TGTGCCATCAGGGACCGGGACAGTGCATCAGAGACCCAGTACTTC
V gene: TRBV6-1; D gene: -; clone size: -; J gene: TRBJ1-5; CDR3 length: 15; CDR3 protein: CASLGVRVSNQPQHF; CDR3 DNA: TGTGCCAGCCTGGGGGTTAGGGTGAGCAATCAGCCCCAGCATTTT
V gene: TRBV5-8; D gene: TRBD2; clone size: -; J gene: TRBJ2-5; CDR3 length: 15; CDR3 protein: CASSLPAGGQETQYF; CDR3 DNA: TGTGCCAGCAGCTTGCCAGCGGGAGGGCAAGAGACCCAGTACTTC
V gene: TRBV7-2; D gene: TRBD2; clone size: -; J gene: TRBJ2-7; CDR3 length: 17; CDR3 protein: CASSRSNSGWGPSEQYF; CDR3 DNA: TGTGCCAGCAGCAGATCCAATAGCGGGTGGGGTCCGAGTGAGCAGTACTTC
V gene: TRBV18; D gene: -; clone size: -; J gene: TRBJ2-2; CDR3 length: 16; CDR3 protein: CASSPMQGGNTGELFF; CDR3 DNA: TGTGCCAGCTCACCAATGCAGGGGGGGAACACCGGGGAGCTGTTTTTT
V gene: TRBV7-2; D gene: -; clone size: -; J gene: TRBJ2-2; CDR3 length: 15; CDR3 protein: CASSLAHSGPGELFF; CDR3 DNA: TGTGCCAGCAGCTTAGCGCATTCCGGTCCCGGGGAGCTGTTTTTT
V gene: TRBV5-1; D gene: TRBD1; clone size: once; J gene: TRBJ1-4; CDR3 length: 16; CDR3 protein: CASSLGQGAPNEKLFF; CDR3 DNA: TGCGCCAGCAGCTTGGGGCAGGGGGCGCCTAATGAAAAACTGTTTTTT
V gene: TRBV7-2; D gene: TRBD2; clone size: -; J gene: TRBJ2-5; CDR3 length: 13; CDR3 protein: CATLAGGGETQYF; CDR3 DNA: TGTGCCACACTAGCGGGAGGGGGGGAGACCCAGTACTTC
V gene: TRBV5-8; D gene: -; clone size: -; J gene: TRBJ2-1; CDR3 length: 15; CDR3 protein: CASSLGSGPANEQFF; CDR3 DNA: TGTGCCAGCAGCTTGGGCTCAGGGCCCGCCAATGAGCAGTTCTTC
V gene: TRBV7-2; D gene: TRBD2; clone size: -; J gene: TRBJ2-2; CDR3 length: 15; CDR3 protein: CASSLGLAVTGELFF; CDR3 DNA: TGTGCCAGCAGCCTCGGACTAGCGGTCACCGGGGAGCTGTTTTTT
V gene: TRBV11-3; D gene: TRBD2; clone size: -; J gene: TRBJ2-7; CDR3 length: 16; CDR3 protein: CASSPRGAGVGYEQYF; CDR3 DNA: TGTGCCAGCAGCCCCCGGGGAGCGGGAGTAGGTTACGAGCAGTACTTC
V gene: TRBV4-3; D gene: -; clone size: -; J gene: TRBJ2-1; CDR3 length: 15; CDR3 protein: CASSQDTHPEITQFF; CDR3 DNA: TGCGCCAGCAGCCAAGATACGCACCCTGAGATCACGCAGTTCTTC
V gene: TRBV7-9; D gene: -; clone size: -; J gene: TRBJ2-7; CDR3 length: 12; CDR3 protein: CASSPHAGEQYF; CDR3 DNA: TGTGCCAGCAGCCCGCACGCGGGCGAGCAGTACTTC
V gene: TRBV4-2; D gene: TRBD1; clone size: -; J gene: TRBJ2-5; CDR3 length: 14; CDR3 protein: CASSQGQGEETQYF; CDR3 DNA: TGTGCCAGCAGCCAAGGACAGGGGGAAGAGACCCAGTACTTC
V gene: TRBV18; D gene: TRBD1; clone size: -; J gene: TRBJ1-5; CDR3 length: 16; CDR3 protein: CASSPPTGEGNQPQHF; CDR3 DNA: TGTGCCAGCTCACCACCGACAGGGGAAGGCAATCAGCCCCAGCATTTT
V gene: TRBV28; D gene: TRBD1; clone size: -; J gene: TRBJ2-7; CDR3 length: 16; CDR3 protein: CASSLLAQGASYEQYF; CDR3 DNA: TGTGCCAGCAGTTTATTGGCGCAGGGGGCTTCCTACGAGCAGTACTTC
V gene: TRBV6-5; D gene: -; clone size: -; J gene: TRBJ2-7; CDR3 length: 11; CDR3 protein: CASRNSYEQYF; CDR3 DNA: TGTGCCAGCAGGAACTCCTACGAGCAGTACTTC
V gene: TRBV11-2; D gene: -; clone size: once; J gene: TRBJ2-7; CDR3 length: 15; CDR3 protein: CASSSGTPGVDEQYF; CDR3 DNA: TGTGCCAGCAGCTCCGGGACGCCCGGGGTCGACGAGCAGTACTTC
V gene: TRBV2; D gene: -; clone size: once; J gene: TRBJ2-3; CDR3 length: 15; CDR3 protein: CASSAASGTTDTQYF; CDR3 DNA: TGTGCCAGCAGTGCAGCCAGCGGAACCACAGATACGCAGTATTTT
V gene: TRBV30; D gene: -; clone size: once; J gene: TRBJ1-1; CDR3 length: 16; CDR3 protein: CAWGVSPVLRNTEAFF; CDR3 DNA: TGTGCCTGGGGCGTTAGTCCGGTTCTCCGGAACACTGAAGCTTTCTTT
V gene: TRBV7-9; D gene: TRBD2; clone size: -; J gene: TRBJ2-3; CDR3 length: 14; CDR3 protein: CASSVSGVTDTQYF; CDR3 DNA: TGTGCCAGCAGTGTTAGCGGGGTCACAGATACGCAGTATTTT
V gene: TRBV27; D gene: TRBD2; clone size: -; J gene: TRBJ2-7; CDR3 length: 15; CDR3 protein: CASSLLTSGPYEQYF; CDR3 DNA: TGTGCCAGCAGTTTGTTGACTAGCGGACCATACGAGCAGTACTTC
V gene: TRBV7-9; D gene: -; clone size: -; J gene: TRBJ2-7; CDR3 length: 13; CDR3 protein: CASSLAGSYEQYF; CDR3 DNA: TGTGCCAGCAGCTTAGCGGGATCCTACGAGCAGTACTTC
V gene: TRBV6-1; D gene: TRBD2; clone size: -; J gene: TRBJ2-7; CDR3 length: 18; CDR3 protein: CASSEGGLAGGSSYEQYF; CDR3 DNA: TGTGCCAGCAGTGAGGGGGGACTAGCGGGAGGATCCTCCTACGAGCAGTACTTC
V gene: TRBV5-1; D gene: TRBD2; clone size: -; J gene: TRBJ2-1; CDR3 length: 13; CDR3 protein: CASRTGGGNEQFF; CDR3 DNA: TGCGCCAGCAGGACGGGAGGGGGTAATGAGCAGTTCTTC
V gene: TRBV19; D gene: -; clone size: few; J gene: TRBJ1-2; CDR3 length: 14; CDR3 protein: CASSQSGGRGGYTF; CDR3 DNA: TGTGCCAGTAGCCAATCGGGGGGAAGGGGTGGCTACACCTTC
V gene: TRBV7-2; D gene: TRBD2; clone size: -; J gene: TRBJ2-1; CDR3 length: 15; CDR3 protein: CASSFGGSNVNEQFF; CDR3 DNA: TGTGCCAGCAGCTTTGGCGGGAGCAACGTAAATGAGCAGTTCTTC
V gene: TRBV11-3; D gene: TRBD1; clone size: -; J gene: TRBJ1-1; CDR3 length: 17; CDR3 protein: CASSLAGAGGFYTEAFF; CDR3 DNA: TGTGCCAGCAGCTTAGCGGGGGCAGGGGGCTTTTACACTGAAGCTTTCTTT
V gene: TRBV10-1; D gene: -; clone size: -; J gene: TRBJ2-7; CDR3 length: 13; CDR3 protein: CASSESGRYEQYF; CDR3 DNA: TGCGCCAGCAGTGAGTCAGGGCGCTACGAGCAGTACTTC